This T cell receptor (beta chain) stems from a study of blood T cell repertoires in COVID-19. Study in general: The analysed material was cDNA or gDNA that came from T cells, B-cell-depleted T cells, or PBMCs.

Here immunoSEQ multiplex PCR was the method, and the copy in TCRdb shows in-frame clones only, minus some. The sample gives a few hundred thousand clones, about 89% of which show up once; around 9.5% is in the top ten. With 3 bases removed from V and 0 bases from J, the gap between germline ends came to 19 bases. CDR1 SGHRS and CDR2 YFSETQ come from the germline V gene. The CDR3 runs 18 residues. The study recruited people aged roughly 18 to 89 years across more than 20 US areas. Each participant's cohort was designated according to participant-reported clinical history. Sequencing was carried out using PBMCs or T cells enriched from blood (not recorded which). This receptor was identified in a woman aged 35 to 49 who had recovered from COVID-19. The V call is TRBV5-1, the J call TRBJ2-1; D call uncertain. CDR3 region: CASSSPPSATYSYNEQFF. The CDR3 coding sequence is TGCGCCAGCAGCTCCCCCCCGTCAGCGACCTACTCCTACAATGAGCAGTTCTTC.